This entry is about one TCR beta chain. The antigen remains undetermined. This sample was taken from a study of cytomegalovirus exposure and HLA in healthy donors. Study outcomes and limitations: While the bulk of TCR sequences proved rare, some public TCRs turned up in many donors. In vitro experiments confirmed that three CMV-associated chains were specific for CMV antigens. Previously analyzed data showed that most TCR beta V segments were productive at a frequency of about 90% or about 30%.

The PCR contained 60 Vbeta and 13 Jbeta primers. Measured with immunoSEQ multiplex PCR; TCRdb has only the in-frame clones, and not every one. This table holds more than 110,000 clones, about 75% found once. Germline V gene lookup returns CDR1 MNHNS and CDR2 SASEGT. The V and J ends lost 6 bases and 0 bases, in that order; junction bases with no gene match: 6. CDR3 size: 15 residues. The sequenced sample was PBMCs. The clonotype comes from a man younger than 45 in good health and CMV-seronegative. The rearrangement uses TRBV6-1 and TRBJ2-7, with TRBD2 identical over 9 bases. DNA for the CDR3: TGTGCCAGCAGACAAAGCGGGGGGAGCTCCTACGAGCAGTACTTC. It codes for CASRQSGGSSYEQYF.